This TCR beta chain was captured by sequencing in a study of blood T cell repertoires in COVID-19. Across the study: From the United States, Italy and Spain came samples of acute and convalescent COVID-19. The cDNA or gDNA used as material had been derived from T cells, B-cell-depleted T cells, or PBMCs.

Germline lookup yields CDR1 MNHEY and CDR2 SVGAGI. The CDR3 spans 14 residues. The V gene end was trimmed by 6 bases and the J gene end by 3 bases; junction bases not matched to a gene: 7. Original data processing: Reference gene primer amplification gave estimated nucleated cell counts. The table came from immunoSEQ multiplex PCR; TCRdb's copy has only in-frame clones and leaves some out. V and J calls and clone size are those listed in that table; D and trimming were worked out from the DNA. The sample lists around 110,000 clones, 70% to 85% occurring once. The clonotype originates from a man in his 70s with active or convalescent COVID-19. J is TRBJ1-1 and V is TRBV6-5; 7 bases align to TRBD1. The sample consisted of peripheral blood. The CDR3 coding sequence is TGTGCCAGCAGCGAGGGACAGCCTTACACTGAAGCTTTCTTT. This codes for CASSEGQPYTEAFF.